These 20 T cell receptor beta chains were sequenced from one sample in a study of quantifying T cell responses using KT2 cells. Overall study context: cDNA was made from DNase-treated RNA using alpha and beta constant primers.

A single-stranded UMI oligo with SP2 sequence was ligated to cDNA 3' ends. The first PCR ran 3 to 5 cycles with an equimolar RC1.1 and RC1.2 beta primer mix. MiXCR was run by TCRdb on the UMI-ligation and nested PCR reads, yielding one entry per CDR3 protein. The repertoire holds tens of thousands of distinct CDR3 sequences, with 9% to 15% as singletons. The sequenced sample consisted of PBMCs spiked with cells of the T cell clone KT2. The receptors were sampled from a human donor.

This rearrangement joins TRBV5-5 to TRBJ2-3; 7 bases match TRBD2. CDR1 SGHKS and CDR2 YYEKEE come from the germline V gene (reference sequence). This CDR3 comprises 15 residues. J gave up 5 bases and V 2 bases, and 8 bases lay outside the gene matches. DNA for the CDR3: TGTGCCAGCAGCTTATTTCTGGGGGAGGGAGATACGCAGTATTTT. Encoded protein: CASSLFLGEGDTQYF.

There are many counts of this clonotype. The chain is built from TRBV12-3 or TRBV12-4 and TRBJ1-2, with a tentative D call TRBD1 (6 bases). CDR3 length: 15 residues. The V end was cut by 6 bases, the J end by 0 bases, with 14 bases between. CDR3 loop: CASSPTGDPNYGYTF. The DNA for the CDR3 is TGTGCCAGCAGCCCGACAGGAGATCCTAACTATGGCTACACCTTC.

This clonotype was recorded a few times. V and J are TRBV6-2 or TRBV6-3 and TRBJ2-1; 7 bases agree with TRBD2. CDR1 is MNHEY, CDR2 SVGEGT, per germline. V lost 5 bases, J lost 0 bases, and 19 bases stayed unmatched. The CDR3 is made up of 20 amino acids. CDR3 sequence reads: CASSQRGGRMAGSSYNEQFF. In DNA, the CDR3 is TGTGCCAGCAGTCAAAGGGGAGGGCGAATGGCTGGGAGCTCCTACAATGAGCAGTTCTTC.

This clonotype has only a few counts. The CDR3 nucleotides read TGCAGTGCTAGAGGATTGAACGAGCAGTACTTC. This encodes CSARGLNEQYF. This sequence joins TRBV20-1 and TRBJ2-7; D not certain. The length of the CDR3 is 11 residues. V lost 1 base and J 5 bases, leaving 6 bases between the germline ends. Germline CDR1 and CDR2: DFQATT and SNEGSKA (reference sequence).

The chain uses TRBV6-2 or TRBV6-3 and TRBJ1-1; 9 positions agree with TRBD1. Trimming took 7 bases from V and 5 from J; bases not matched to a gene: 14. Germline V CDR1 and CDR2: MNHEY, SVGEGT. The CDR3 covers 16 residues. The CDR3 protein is CASTPIPGQGRTEAFF. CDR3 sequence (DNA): TGTGCCAGCACCCCAATCCCGGGACAGGGAAGAACTGAAGCTTTCTTT.

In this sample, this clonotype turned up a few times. The CDR3, as DNA: TGTGCCAGCAGCGGCCGGGACAGACACAATGAGCAGTTCTTC. Its translation is CASSGRDRHNEQFF. The V call is TRBV5-6, the J call TRBJ2-1, with TRBD1 matching over 7 bases. V trimming: 4 bases; J trimming: 5 bases; junction bases outside the gene matches: 6. Germline CDR1 SGHDT, CDR2 YYEEEE. The length of the CDR3 is 14 residues.

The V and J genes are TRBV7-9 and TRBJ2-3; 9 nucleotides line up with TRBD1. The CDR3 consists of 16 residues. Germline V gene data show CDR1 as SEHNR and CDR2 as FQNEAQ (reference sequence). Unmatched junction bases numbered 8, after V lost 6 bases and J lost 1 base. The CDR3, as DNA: TGTGCCAGCAGGCCGGGACAGGGTGCCCGCACAGATACGCAGTATTTT. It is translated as CASRPGQGARTDTQYF. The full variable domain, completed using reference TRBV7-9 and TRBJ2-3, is DTGVSQNPRHKITKRGQNVTFRCDPISEHNRLYWYRQTLGQGPEFLTYFQNEAQLEKSRLLSDRFSAERPKGSFSTLEIQRTEQGDSAMYLCASRPGQGARTDTQYFGPGTRLTVL.

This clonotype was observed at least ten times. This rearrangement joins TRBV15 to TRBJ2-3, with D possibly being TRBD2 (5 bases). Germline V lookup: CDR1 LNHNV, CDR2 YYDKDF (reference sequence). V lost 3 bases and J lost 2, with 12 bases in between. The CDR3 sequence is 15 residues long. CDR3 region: CATSRAGVLTDTQYF. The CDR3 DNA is TGTGCCACCAGCAGGGCCGGGGTGCTCACAGATACGCAGTATTTT.

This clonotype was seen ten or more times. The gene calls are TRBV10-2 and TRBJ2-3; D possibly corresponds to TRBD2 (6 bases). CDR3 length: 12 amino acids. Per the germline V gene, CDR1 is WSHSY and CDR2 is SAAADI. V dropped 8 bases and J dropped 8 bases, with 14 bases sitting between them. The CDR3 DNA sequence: TGCGCCAGCGGGGAGGCCCAGGGTACGCAGTATTTT. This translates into CASGEAQGTQYF.

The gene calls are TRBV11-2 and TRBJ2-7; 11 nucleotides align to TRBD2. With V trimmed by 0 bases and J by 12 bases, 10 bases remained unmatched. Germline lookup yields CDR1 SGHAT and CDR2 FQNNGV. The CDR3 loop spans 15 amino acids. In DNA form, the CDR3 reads TGTGCCAGCAGCTTAGAGGGTAGCGGGAGGGCCAGGACGTACTTC. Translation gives CASSLEGSGRARTYF.

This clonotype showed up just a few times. CDR3 nucleotides: TGTGCCAGCAGTTTAGGGACAGGGGGCCGAGAGACCCAGTACTTC. Residues: CASSLGTGGRETQYF. The chain links TRBV12-3 or TRBV12-4 to TRBJ2-5, with 11 nucleotides matching TRBD1. The CDR3 sequence is 15 residues long. V lost 1 base to trimming and J lost 4 bases; unmatched junction nucleotides: 2.

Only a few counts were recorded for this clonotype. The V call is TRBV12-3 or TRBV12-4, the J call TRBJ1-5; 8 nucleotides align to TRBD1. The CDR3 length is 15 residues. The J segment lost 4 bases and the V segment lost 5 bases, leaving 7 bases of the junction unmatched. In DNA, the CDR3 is TGTGCCAGCAGTGGACAGGGAGGTTTTAATCAGCCCCAGCATTTT. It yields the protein CASSGQGGFNQPQHF.

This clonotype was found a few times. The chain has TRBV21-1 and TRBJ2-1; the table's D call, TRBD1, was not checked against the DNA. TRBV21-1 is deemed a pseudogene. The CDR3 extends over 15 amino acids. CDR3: CASGYRDRGFYEQFF. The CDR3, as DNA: TGTGCCAGCGGATACCGGGACAGGGGGTTCTATGAGCAGTTCTTC.

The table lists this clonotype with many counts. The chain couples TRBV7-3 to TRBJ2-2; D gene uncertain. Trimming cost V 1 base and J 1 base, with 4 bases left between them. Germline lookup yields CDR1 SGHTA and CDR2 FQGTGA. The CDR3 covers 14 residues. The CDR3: CASSLNRNTGELFF. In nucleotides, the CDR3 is TGTGCCAGCAGCTTAAATCGGAACACCGGGGAGCTGTTTTTT.

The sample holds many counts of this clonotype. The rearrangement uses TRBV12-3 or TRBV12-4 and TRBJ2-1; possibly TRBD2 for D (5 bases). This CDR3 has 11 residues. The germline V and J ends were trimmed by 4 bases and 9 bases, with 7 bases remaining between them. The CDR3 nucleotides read TGTGCCAGCAGTTGGACTGCTGAGCAGTTCTTC. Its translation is CASSWTAEQFF.

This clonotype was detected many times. CDR3 in amino acids: CASSLGGTGGETQYF. CDR3 DNA sequence: TGTGCCAGCAGCTTAGGTGGGACAGGTGGAGAGACCCAGTACTTC. The V call is TRBV11-2, the J call TRBJ2-5; 8 bases match TRBD1. From germline, CDR1 is SGHAT and CDR2 FQNNGV. J gave up 4 bases and V 1 base, and 5 bases lay outside the gene matches. The CDR3 length is 15 residues.

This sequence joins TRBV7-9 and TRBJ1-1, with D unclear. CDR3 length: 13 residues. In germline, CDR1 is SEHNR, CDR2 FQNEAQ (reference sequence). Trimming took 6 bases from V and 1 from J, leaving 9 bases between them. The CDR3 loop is CASRLTTNTEAFF. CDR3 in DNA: TGTGCCAGCAGACTAACGACGAACACTGAAGCTTTCTTT.

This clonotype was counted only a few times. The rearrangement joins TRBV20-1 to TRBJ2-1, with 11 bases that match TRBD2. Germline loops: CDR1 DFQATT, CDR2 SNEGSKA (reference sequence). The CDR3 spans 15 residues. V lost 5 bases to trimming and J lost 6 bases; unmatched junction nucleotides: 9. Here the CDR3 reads CSARIAGGPRNEQFF. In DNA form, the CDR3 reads TGCAGTGCTCGTATAGCGGGAGGGCCACGCAATGAGCAGTTCTTC.

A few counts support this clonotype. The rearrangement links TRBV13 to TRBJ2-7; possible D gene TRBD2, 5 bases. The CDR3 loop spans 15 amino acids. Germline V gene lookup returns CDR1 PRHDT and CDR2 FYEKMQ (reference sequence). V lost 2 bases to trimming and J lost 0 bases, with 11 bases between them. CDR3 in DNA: TGTGCCAGCAGCTTAAGAGGGCAACTCTCCTACGAGCAGTACTTC. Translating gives CASSLRGQLSYEQYF.

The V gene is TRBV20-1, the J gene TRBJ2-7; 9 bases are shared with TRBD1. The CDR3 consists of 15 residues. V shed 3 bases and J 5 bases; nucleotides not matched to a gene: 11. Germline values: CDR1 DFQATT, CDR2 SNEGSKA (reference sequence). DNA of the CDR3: TGCAGTGCTAGCCTTCCGGGGACAGGGAAGAACGAGCAGTACTTC. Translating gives CSASLPGTGKNEQYF.